This T cell receptor (beta chain) was identified in a study of monozygotic twins with inflammatory bowel disease. General study points: Patient repertoire variability may have increased through differing immunosuppressive treatments.

Researchers ran eight separate cDNA reactions for each sample. Using the 5' RACE reads, TCRdb records one entry per CDR3 protein without DNA. This sample contains roughly 100,000 distinct CDR3 sequences. Comment on this clonotype: Its cognate antigen is unknown.

Germline loops: CDR1 LGHNA, CDR2 YNFKEQ. The CDR3 consists of 16 residues. Sequencing input: blood. The rearrangement links TRBV4-2 to TRBJ2-3. The clonotype was recovered from a human donor with ulcerative colitis or Crohn's disease, or a healthy co-twin of an affected twin (not recorded which). The CDR3 sequence is CASSQDWASGTDTQYF.